This T cell receptor (beta chain) came from a study of Graves' ophthalmopathy and Graves' hyperthyroidism. Findings and caveats of the study: Ophthalmopathy cases were distinguished from stable hyperthyroidism by a 13-signature model, reaching 85% to 90% sensitivity and around 77% specificity. Blood also contained most of the expanded thyroid clonotypes above 0.001 frequency.

For donors with ophthalmopathy, the disease showed moderate-to-severe activity, reached CAS ≥3 and NOSPECS ≥4, and had lasted under 3 months. It was on clinical symptoms, serum thyroxine, TRAb, thyroid ultrasound and orbital computed tomography that diagnosis relied. With regard to this clonotype: Its antigen is still unknown.

As the template, RNA transcripts were used to amplify TCR beta CDR3 regions. Following a first-round RT-PCR that used HTBI primers, a second-round multiplex PCR was carried out. From the multiplex PCR reads, TCRdb called clonotypes with MiXCR, one entry per CDR3 protein. In the table there are 600,000 to 950,000 distinct CDR3 sequences, around 40% of which are singletons. The CDR3 consists of 14 residues. Trimming removed 3 bases at V and 3 bases at J, with 11 bases between. Per germline, CDR1 SNHLY and CDR2 FYNNEI. The chain links TRBV2 to TRBJ1-2, with no clear D. The sequence was obtained from an adult man with Graves' ophthalmopathy. The sample consisted of peripheral blood. The CDR3 DNA is TGTGCCAGCAGTGACCTGGGGAAGTACTATGGCTACACCTTC. It translates to CASSDLGKYYGYTF. Looking up the rest from reference TRBV2 and TRBJ1-2 gives the full variable domain: EPEVTQTPSHQVTQMGQEVILRCVPISNHLYFYWYRQILGQKVEFLVSFYNNEISEKSEIFDDQFSVERPDGSNFTLKIRSTKLEDSAMYFCASSDLGKYYGYTFGSGTRLTVV.